This T cell receptor (beta chain) was sequenced for a study of T-cell memory formation after mild COVID-19. TCRdb redid the calling of the 5' RACE reads with MiXCR, one entry per CDR3 protein. The sample comprises around 300,000 distinct CDR3 sequences, about an eighth of which are singletons, and 20% to 25% rests with the top ten. The CDR3 loop spans 13 amino acids. From germline, CDR1 is KGHSH and CDR2 LQKENI. The V end lost 4 bases, the J end lost 6 bases, and 10 bases lay between the germline ends. This clonotype showed up just a few times. This sequence originates from a man between 18 and 29 years old who had mild COVID-19 (a few samples of this study predate the infection). Cell type and time point are not known. Source material: PBMCs or a T cell subset sorted from them (not recorded which). This rearrangement joins TRBV18 to TRBJ2-4; maybe TRBD1 (5 bases). The CDR3 loop reads CASSQQGGNIQYF. In DNA, the CDR3 is TGTGCCAGCTCACAGCAGGGTGGAAACATTCAGTACTTC.